This T cell receptor beta chain was sequenced for a study of CD8 T cells in Susac syndrome. The CDR3 is 13 amino acids. V lost 7 bases, J lost 7 bases, and 19 bases lay in between. CDR1 is GTSNPN and CDR2 is SVGIG in the germline V gene (reference sequence). The authors negatively isolated CD8+ and CD4+ T cells and FACS-enriched TEMRA cells. Reverse transcription used roughly 0.45 to 1 ug RNA and random hexamers. Multiplex immunoSEQ PCR targeted 54 Vbeta and 13 Jbeta TCR beta segments. Each CDR3 protein is one row after TCRdb ran MiXCR on the immunoSEQ multiplex PCR reads. The sample holds around 120,000 distinct CDR3 sequences; approximately 94% are singletons and the top ten take 0.095% to 0.15%.

The V gene is TRBV30, the J gene TRBJ1-2; the D is unclear. This TCR came from a human donor with multiple sclerosis. The sample consisted of CD4+ T cells from PBMCs. CDR3 loop: CASTWGGGSGYTF. The CDR3 coding sequence is TGTGCCTCCACGTGGGGAGGCGGTTCTGGCTACACCTTC.